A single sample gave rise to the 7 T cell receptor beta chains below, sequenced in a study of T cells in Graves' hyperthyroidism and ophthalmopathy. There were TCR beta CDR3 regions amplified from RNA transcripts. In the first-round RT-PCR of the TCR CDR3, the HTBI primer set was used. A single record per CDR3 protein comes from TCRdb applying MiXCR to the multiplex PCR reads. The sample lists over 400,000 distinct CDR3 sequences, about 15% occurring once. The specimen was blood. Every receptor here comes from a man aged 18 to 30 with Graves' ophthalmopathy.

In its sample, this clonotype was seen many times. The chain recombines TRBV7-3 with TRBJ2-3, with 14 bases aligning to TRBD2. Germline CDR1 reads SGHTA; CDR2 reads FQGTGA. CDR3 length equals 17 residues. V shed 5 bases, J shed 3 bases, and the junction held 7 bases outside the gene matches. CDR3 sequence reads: CASSIGLAGGGTDTQYF. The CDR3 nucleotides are TGTGCCAGCAGCATCGGACTAGCGGGAGGAGGGACAGATACGCAGTATTTT.

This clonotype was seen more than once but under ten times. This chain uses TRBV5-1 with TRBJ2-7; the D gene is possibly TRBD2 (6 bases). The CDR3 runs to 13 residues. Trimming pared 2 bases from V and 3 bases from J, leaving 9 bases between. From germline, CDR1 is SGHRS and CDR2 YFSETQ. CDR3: CASSLMRDYEQYF. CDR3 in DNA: TGCGCCAGCAGCTTAATGCGGGACTACGAGCAGTACTTC.

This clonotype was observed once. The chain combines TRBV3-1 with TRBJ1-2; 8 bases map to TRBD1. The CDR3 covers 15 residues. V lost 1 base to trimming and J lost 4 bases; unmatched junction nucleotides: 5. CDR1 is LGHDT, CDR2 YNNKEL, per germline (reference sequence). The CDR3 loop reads CASSQAPGGGYGYTF. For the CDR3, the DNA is TGTGCCAGCAGCCAAGCCCCAGGGGGCGGCTATGGCTACACCTTC.

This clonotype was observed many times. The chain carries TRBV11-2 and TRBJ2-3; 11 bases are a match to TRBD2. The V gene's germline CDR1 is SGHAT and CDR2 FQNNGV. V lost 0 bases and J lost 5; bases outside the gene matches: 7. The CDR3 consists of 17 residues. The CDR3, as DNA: TGTGCCAGCAGCTTAGACCCGCTAGCGGGGGGTGTAGATACGCAGTATTTT. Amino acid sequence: CASSLDPLAGGVDTQYF.

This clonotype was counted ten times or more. The CDR3 region has the DNA TGTGCCAGCAGCCACAGAGAAGGTCCTTACACTGAAGCTTTCTTT. It codes for CASSHREGPYTEAFF. The chain combines TRBV7-9 with TRBJ1-1; D remains ambiguous. CDR1 and CDR2 from the germline V gene are SEHNR and FQNEAQ (reference sequence). CDR3 length: 15 amino acids. The ends were cut back, 5 bases at V and 3 bases at J, with 16 bases in the middle.

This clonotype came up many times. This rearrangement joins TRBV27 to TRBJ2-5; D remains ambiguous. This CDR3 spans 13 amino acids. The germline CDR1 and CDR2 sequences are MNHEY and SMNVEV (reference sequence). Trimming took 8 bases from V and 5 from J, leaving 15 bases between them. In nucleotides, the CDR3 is TGTGCCAGCCTCTCACCAATTGAGGAGACCCAGTACTTC. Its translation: CASLSPIEETQYF.

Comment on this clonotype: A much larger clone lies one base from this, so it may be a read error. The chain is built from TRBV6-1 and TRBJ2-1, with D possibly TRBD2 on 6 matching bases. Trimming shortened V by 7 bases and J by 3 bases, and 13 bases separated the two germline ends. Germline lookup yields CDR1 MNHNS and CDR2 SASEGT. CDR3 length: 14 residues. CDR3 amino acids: CASMAGWNYNEQFF. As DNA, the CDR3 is TGTGCCAGCATGGCGGGATGGAACTACAATGAGCAGTTCTTC.